Each of the 14 T cell receptor beta chains below was sequenced from the same sample in a study of CD8+ T cells in alopecia areata. After isolation, RNA underwent reverse transcription to generate cDNA as the sequencing template. Using immunoSEQ multiplex PCR, the repertoire was profiled, and TCRdb retains in-frame clones only, with some absent. Seen here are about 110,000 clones, about 60% observed once, and the top ten hold 23%. Material for sequencing was NKG2D-low CD8+ T cells sorted from blood. These receptors all come from a human donor with alopecia areata.

CDR3 loop: CASSGSLAGGPNTGELFF. The CDR3 DNA follows: TGTGCCAGCAGTGGGTCCCTAGCGGGAGGGCCGAACACCGGGGAGCTGTTTTTT. The rearrangement joins TRBV27 to TRBJ2-2; 12 bases match TRBD2. J was trimmed by 0 bases and V by 5 bases; bases with no gene match: 7. This CDR3 has 18 amino acids. Germline CDR1 reads MNHEY; CDR2 reads SMNVEV (reference sequence).

The chain uses TRBV13 and TRBJ2-3; maybe TRBD2 (6 bases). The CDR3 totals 12 residues. Germline V gene sequence: CDR1 PRHDT, CDR2 FYEKMQ (reference sequence). Trimming removed 5 bases at V and 5 bases at J, with 8 bases between. CDR3 residues: CASSPGRDTQYF. In nucleotides, the CDR3 is TGTGCCAGCAGCCCCGGGAGAGATACGCAGTATTTT.

The V call is TRBV7-2, the J call TRBJ2-7; TRBD2 agrees at 7 bases. This CDR3 contains 16 residues. The V and J ends lost 0 bases and 2 bases, in that order; junction bases with no gene match: 7. Germline CDR1 SGHTA, CDR2 FQGNSA. Here the CDR3 DNA reads TGTGCCAGCAGCTTAGCCTCGGGAGGTTCGACCTACGAGCAGTACTTC. Amino acids: CASSLASGGSTYEQYF.

The V call is TRBV29-1, the J call TRBJ2-7; 10 nucleotides match TRBD1. Germline V lookup: CDR1 SQVTM, CDR2 ANQGSEA. J lost 6 bases, V lost 6 bases, and 5 bases had no gene match. The CDR3 spans 12 residues. CDR3 DNA: TGCAGCGTGGCGGGACAGGGGTCCGAGCAGTACTTC. It encodes CSVAGQGSEQYF.

V usage is TRBV15 and J usage is TRBJ2-7; 9 bases match TRBD2. The CDR3 extends over 13 amino acids. Germline V gene sequence: CDR1 LNHNV, CDR2 YYDKDF (reference sequence). V gave up 6 bases and J gave up 6 bases; unmatched junction bases: 6. CDR3 amino acids: CATRGASGIEQYF. In nucleotides, the CDR3 is TGTGCCACCAGGGGGGCTAGCGGGATCGAGCAGTACTTC.

The chain carries TRBV11-3 and TRBJ2-7; D may be TRBD1 (7 bases). The CDR3 runs 16 residues. Germline V lookup: CDR1 SGHNT, CDR2 YENEEA. Between the trimmed V and J ends, which lost 5 bases and 4 bases, there was a span of 21 bases. CDR3 DNA sequence: TGTGCCAGCAGCGGACGTCAGGGGGGCGAAAGGTACGAGCAGTACTTC. Translating it yields CASSGRQGGERYEQYF.

The chain recombines TRBV6-5 with TRBJ1-1; the D is unclear. V was trimmed by 0 bases and J by 4 bases, leaving 6 bases between them. CDR1 MNHEY and CDR2 SVGAGI come from the germline V gene. The CDR3 has 13 residues. The CDR3 loop reads CASSYSASTEAFF. CDR3 nucleotide sequence: TGTGCCAGCAGTTACTCGGCGAGCACTGAAGCTTTCTTT.

The V gene is TRBV27, the J gene TRBJ2-3, with D maybe TRBD2 (5 bases). V lost 5 bases, J lost 2 bases, and 11 bases lay in between. This CDR3 has 14 amino acids. Germline CDR1 reads MNHEY; CDR2 reads SMNVEV (reference sequence). The CDR3 reads CASSPDRDTDTQYF. CDR3 DNA sequence: TGTGCCAGCAGTCCGGACCGGGACACAGATACGCAGTATTTT.

The chain has TRBV27 and TRBJ2-2, with 10 bases aligning to TRBD2. This CDR3 has 17 residues. CDR1 MNHEY and CDR2 SMNVEV come from the germline V gene (reference sequence). V lost 7 bases and J lost 5; bases outside the gene matches: 13. CDR3 in amino acids: CASIPAGGPRETGELFF. The CDR3 DNA is TGTGCCAGCATCCCAGCGGGAGGGCCACGGGAAACCGGGGAGCTGTTTTTT.

The chain uses TRBV28 and TRBJ2-7; TRBD1 matches 7 bases. V lost 4 bases and J lost 2; bases outside the gene matches: 11. The length of the CDR3 is 16 residues. Germline assignment: CDR1 MDHEN and CDR2 SYDVKM. The CDR3 DNA reads TGTGCCAGCAGTTCTACTCGACAGGGACCAACCTACGAGCAGTACTTC. Encoded protein: CASSSTRQGPTYEQYF.

The chain couples TRBV28 to TRBJ2-3; no clear D. The CDR3 is 16 residues long. Trimming removed 2 bases from V and 4 bases from J, with 16 bases in between. The germline CDR1 and CDR2 sequences are MDHEN and SYDVKM. CDR3 loop: CASSLPRGRRADTQYF. The DNA of the CDR3 is TGTGCCAGCAGTTTACCCCGAGGACGTAGGGCAGATACGCAGTATTTT.

The gene calls are TRBV4-1 and TRBJ2-7; no clear D. In germline, CDR1 is MGHRA, CDR2 YSYEKL. V was cut by 0 bases and J by 4 bases, with 10 bases left in between. CDR3 length: 14 amino acids. Here the CDR3 reads CASSQDHSLYEQYF. Here the CDR3 DNA reads TGCGCCAGCAGCCAAGATCATAGTCTGTACGAGCAGTACTTC.

This clone was seen only a few times. The rearrangement joins TRBV5-4 to TRBJ2-2; D may be TRBD1 (5 bases). CDR1 is SGHNT, CDR2 YYREEE, per germline (reference sequence). This CDR3 contains 14 residues. Trimming took off 5 bases at V and 6 bases at J, with 14 bases between the two ends. CDR3 sequence (DNA): TGTGCCAGCAGTTTCGACAGCCAACCCGGGGAGCTGTTTTTT. Its protein is CASSFDSQPGELFF. Full variable domain (missing parts from reference TRBV5-4 and TRBJ2-2): ETGVTQSPTHLIKTRGQQVTLRCSSQSGHNTVSWYQQALGQGPQFIFQYYREEENGRGNFPPRFSGLQFPNYSSELNVNALELDDSALYLCASSFDSQPGELFFGEGSRLTVL.

There are a few counts of this clone. This probably arose from a read error, given a far larger clone one base away. The CDR3 region has the DNA TGTGCCAGCAGCGGGGGGACAAACGGAAACACCATATATTTT. Protein: CASSGGTNGNTIYF. The chain combines TRBV5-6 with TRBJ1-3; tentative D call: TRBD1 (6 bases). The CDR3 is 14 amino acids. Trimming shortened V by 4 bases and J by 4 bases, and 12 bases separated the two germline ends. The V gene's germline CDR1 is SGHDT and CDR2 YYEEEE.